This T cell receptor beta chain was found in a study of cytomegalovirus exposure and HLA in healthy donors. CDR3 size: 15 residues. The germline V gene has CDR1 SGHTA and CDR2 FQGNSA. V gave up 1 base and J gave up 1 base, with 10 bases separating them. Clones were sequenced by immunoSEQ multiplex PCR, and TCRdb holds only the in-frame ones, with some missing. The sample lists 100,000 to 150,000 clones, roughly 95% seen once, with about 1.8% in the top ten. The TCR originated in a young man in good health and CMV-seronegative. This rearrangement joins TRBV7-2 to TRBJ1-1; no clear D gene. Sequenced sample: PBMCs. As DNA, the CDR3 is TGTGCCAGCAGCTTAGTGGGAGAGCCGAACACTGAAGCTTTCTTT. Protein: CASSLVGEPNTEAFF.